This T cell receptor (beta chain) was sequenced during a study of T-cell reconstitution after alpha-beta-depleted transplantation in children. Study-level findings and limits: From newly produced T cells came most of the T-cell counts and diversity one year after transplant.

Researchers prepared the TCRbeta library using unique molecular identifiers, the study reports. A single record per CDR3 protein comes from TCRdb applying MiXCR to the PCR reads. The sample contains about 60,000 distinct CDR3 sequences, 44% of which appear only once. Germline lookup yields CDR1 SGHNT and CDR2 YENEEA. CDR3 size: 13 residues. The J segment lost 6 bases and the V segment lost 1 base, leaving 0 bases of the junction unmatched. This clonotype appeared a few times. Its antigen is not known. Sequenced here: PBMCs, mostly from graft donor cells, sampled 360 days after TCRalphabeta/CD19-depleted stem cell transplant. The V and J genes are TRBV11-3 and TRBJ2-1; 7 bases are shared with TRBD1. The receptor comes from a male patient aged 10 to 17 who had a stem cell transplant for acute lymphoblastic leukemia, so the T cells may come from the graft donor. Here the CDR3 reads CASSLAGGNEQFF. Here the CDR3 DNA reads TGTGCCAGCAGCTTAGCAGGGGGCAATGAGCAGTTCTTC.